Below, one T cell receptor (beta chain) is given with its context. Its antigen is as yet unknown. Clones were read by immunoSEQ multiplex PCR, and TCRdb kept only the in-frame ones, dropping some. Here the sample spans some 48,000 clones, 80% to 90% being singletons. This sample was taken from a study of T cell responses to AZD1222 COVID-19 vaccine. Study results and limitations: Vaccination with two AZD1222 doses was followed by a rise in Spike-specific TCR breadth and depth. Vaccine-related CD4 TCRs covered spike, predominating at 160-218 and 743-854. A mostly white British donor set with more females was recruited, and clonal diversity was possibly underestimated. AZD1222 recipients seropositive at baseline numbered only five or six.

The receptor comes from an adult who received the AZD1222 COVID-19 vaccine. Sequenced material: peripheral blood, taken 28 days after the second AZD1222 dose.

This CDR3 is CASSGDSYEQYF. The CDR3 DNA sequence: TGTGCCAGCAGCGGAGACAGCTACGAGCAGTACTTC. This chain links TRBV11-1 with TRBJ2-7; the D gene is possibly TRBD1 (5 bases). The germline gives CDR1 SGHAT, CDR2 FQDESV (reference sequence). This CDR3 has 12 residues. Between the trimmed V and J ends, which lost 5 bases and 3 bases, there was a span of 8 bases.